Below, one T cell receptor (beta chain) is given with its context. Sequencing was performed with immunoSEQ multiplex PCR; in TCRdb, only in-frame clones are kept and a portion is missing. The table includes under 300,000 clones, around 80% detected once. The CDR3 loop spans 15 amino acids. V lost 8 bases, J lost 6 bases, and 12 bases stayed unmatched. Germline CDR1 is LNHDA and CDR2 is SQIVND (reference sequence). This specimen belongs to a study of control samples from healthy donors and cancer patients. This clonotype was sampled from a woman aged 55-75 years with lung cancer. The V and J genes are TRBV19 and TRBJ1-5, with 8 positions matching TRBD1. The material sequenced was PBMCs. The CDR3 here is CASQQTRTGSQPQHF. The CDR3 DNA reads TGTGCCAGTCAACAAACCAGGACAGGGTCTCAGCCCCAGCATTTT.